The 23 T cell receptor beta chains given below trace back to one sample, sequenced in a study of IL-17A CD8 T cells in psoriatic arthritis synovium. Psoriatic arthritis patients had synovial fluid drawn from joints that were actively inflamed. Libraries were prepared by immunoSEQ multiplex PCR; TCRdb keeps only in-frame clonotypes and omits some of them. The sample yields about 1,900 clones, more than 65% seen once. The sequenced sample consisted of memory CD8+ T cells from synovial fluid. Specified subset: bulk memory CD8+ T cells (CD45RA-CD27+/- and CD45RA+CD27-). Source of these receptors: a human donor with psoriatic arthritis.

V and J are TRBV10-2 and TRBJ2-1; possible D gene TRBD2, 5 bases. There are 15 residues in the CDR3. Germline CDR1 WSHSY, CDR2 SAAADI. Trimming took 5 bases from V and 4 from J, leaving 15 bases between them. The CDR3 sequence is CASSQQLGIYNEQFF. In DNA, the CDR3 is TGCGCCAGCAGTCAACAACTCGGGATTTACAATGAGCAGTTCTTC.

This rearrangement joins TRBV9 to TRBJ1-1; D possibly corresponds to TRBD1 (6 bases). V was shortened by 3 bases and J by 8 bases, with 14 bases between the two germline ends. Germline CDR1 reads SGDLS; CDR2 reads YYNGEE. This CDR3 spans 13 amino acids. The CDR3 region is CASSGRGGAEAFF. CDR3 DNA: TGTGCCAGCAGCGGACGGGGGGGCGCAGAAGCTTTCTTT.

This chain links TRBV14 with TRBJ1-2; a weak D match, TRBD1 (6 bases). CDR1 and CDR2 (germline): SGHDN, FVKESK. CDR3 length equals 13 residues. The V end was cut by 4 bases, the J end by 6 bases, with 12 bases between. The CDR3 here is CASSPWGGDGYTF. DNA of the CDR3: TGTGCCAGCAGCCCTTGGGGGGGCGATGGCTACACCTTC.

In this sample, this clone turned up a few times. CDR3 amino acids: CASRTGGHEQYF. The CDR3 DNA sequence: TGTGCCAGCAGGACAGGGGGGCACGAGCAGTACTTC. V usage is TRBV27 and J usage is TRBJ2-7; TRBD1 aligns across 9 bases. Germline V CDR1 and CDR2: MNHEY, SMNVEV (reference sequence). Trimming cost V 6 bases and J 5 bases; bases outside gene matches: 2. The CDR3 length is 12 residues.

This clone occurred once. CDR3 DNA sequence: TGCGCCAGCAGCCAAGGAATCGCGGGGGGGCCGGAAGAGACCCAGTACTTC. It yields the protein CASSQGIAGGPEETQYF. The chain employs TRBV4-3 and TRBJ2-5, with TRBD2 identical over 9 bases. Trimming cost V 1 base and J 3 bases; bases outside gene matches: 9. This CDR3 spans 17 amino acids. CDR1 is LGHNA, CDR2 YSLEER, per germline.

V gene TRBV7-8 combines with J gene TRBJ1-2; D is uncertain. CDR3 length equals 15 residues. Per the germline V gene, CDR1 is SGHVS and CDR2 is FQNEAQ. Trimming shortened V by 1 base and J by 0 bases, and 9 bases separated the two germline ends. DNA of the CDR3: TGTGCCAGCAGCTTAGGTGGAAGTGCTAACTATGGCTACACCTTC. Translating gives CASSLGGSANYGYTF.

The chain links TRBV27 to TRBJ1-4, with a weak D call TRBD1 (5 bases). This CDR3 is built from 15 residues. The V gene's germline CDR1 is MNHEY and CDR2 SMNVEV (reference sequence). With 7 bases removed from V and 5 bases from J, the gap between germline ends came to 17 bases. CDR3: CASNSFGHPNEKLFF. For the CDR3, the DNA is TGTGCCAGCAATTCCTTCGGACACCCAAATGAAAAACTGTTTTTT.

This chain links TRBV13 with TRBJ2-3, with TRBD1 matching 9 bases. The trim removed 5 bases at V and 1 base at J, leaving 7 bases unmatched. There are 16 residues in the CDR3. Germline V gene lookup returns CDR1 PRHDT and CDR2 FYEKMQ (reference sequence). For the CDR3, the DNA is TGTGCCAGCAGCGGGAGGACAGGGGAGGGCACAGATACGCAGTATTTT. This gives the protein CASSGRTGEGTDTQYF.

The chain has TRBV10-3 and TRBJ2-7, with 10 bases lining up with TRBD1. The CDR3 has 14 amino acids. V lost 7 bases and J lost 5; bases outside the gene matches: 8. The germline V gene has CDR1 ENHRY and CDR2 SYGVKD. The CDR3 sequence is CAIKDRGLFDEQYF. CDR3 bases: TGTGCCATCAAGGACAGGGGGTTATTCGACGAGCAGTACTTC.

This clone was counted a few times. V usage is TRBV7-9 and J usage is TRBJ1-1; D not certain. Trimming took 4 bases from V and 4 from J, leaving 16 bases between them. CDR3 length: 15 amino acids. CDR1 and CDR2 (germline): SEHNR, FQNEAQ (reference sequence). CDR3 nucleotide sequence: TGTGCCAGCAGCTACCGGACGGGGATGAGCACTGAAGCTTTCTTT. This codes for CASSYRTGMSTEAFF.

The chain uses TRBV25-1 and TRBJ1-1, with TRBD1 identical over 8 bases. With 2 bases clipped from V and 0 bases from J, the junction kept 11 bases outside the gene matches. The CDR3 has 18 residues. Germline V gene sequence: CDR1 MGHDK, CDR2 SYGVNS. CDR3 DNA sequence: TGTGCCAGCAGTGAACTGGGACAGGCGGGGAACATGAACACTGAAGCTTTCTTT. Translating gives CASSELGQAGNMNTEAFF.

This clone occurred once. The chain recombines TRBV2 with TRBJ2-3; D uncertain. The CDR3 contains 16 residues. The V end lost 3 bases, the J end lost 2 bases, and 15 bases lay between the germline ends. Germline loops: CDR1 SNHLY, CDR2 FYNNEI. CDR3 residues: CASSEIWSLLTDTQYF. In DNA form, the CDR3 reads TGTGCCAGCAGTGAGATATGGTCCTTACTCACAGATACGCAGTATTTT.

The table lists this clone with a count of one. This chain links TRBV28 with TRBJ2-5, with TRBD2 matching over 7 bases. V shed 4 bases, J shed 0 bases, and the junction held 11 bases outside the gene matches. CDR1 is MDHEN and CDR2 is SYDVKM in the germline V gene. The CDR3 is 17 amino acids. This chain's CDR3 is CASSSNRDYSYQETQYF. CDR3 in DNA: TGTGCCAGCAGTTCAAACCGGGACTATTCGTACCAAGAGACCCAGTACTTC.

This rearrangement joins TRBV18 to TRBJ1-1, with D uncertain. The CDR3 is made up of 12 amino acids. The V gene lost 4 bases and the J gene lost 4 bases, with 7 bases spanning the gap. Germline CDR1 is KGHSH and CDR2 is LQKENI. CDR3 bases: TGTGCCAGCTCACGGTCGGGCACTGAAGCTTTCTTT. Its translation is CASSRSGTEAFF.

The chain joins TRBV11-2 to TRBJ2-1; 7 positions match TRBD1. J was trimmed by 8 bases and V by 7 bases; bases with no gene match: 11. This CDR3 is 14 amino acids long. CDR1 and CDR2 (germline): SGHAT, FQNNGV. CDR3 amino acids: CASILGQPRDEQFF. As DNA, the CDR3 is TGTGCCAGCATCCTGGGACAGCCCCGCGATGAGCAGTTCTTC.

The CDR3 nucleotides read TGTGCCAGCAGCACCGGCGGGACCTCGGTCTATGGCTACACCTTC. Its translation is CASSTGGTSVYGYTF. This rearrangement joins TRBV5-6 to TRBJ1-2; possible D gene TRBD1, 5 bases. Germline CDR1 and CDR2: SGHDT and YYEEEE. The V end lost 4 bases, the J end lost 4 bases, and 17 bases lay between the germline ends. This CDR3 is 15 amino acids long.

The chain combines TRBV9 with TRBJ1-2; TRBD1 is a possible D gene (6 bases). This CDR3 contains 15 residues. Germline V gives CDR1 SGDLS, CDR2 YYNGEE. Trimming pared 0 bases from V and 4 bases from J, leaving 13 bases between. The CDR3 region is CASSVGGGVGYGYTF. CDR3 sequence (DNA): TGTGCCAGCAGCGTAGGCGGGGGCGTGGGCTATGGCTACACCTTC.

The rearrangement uses TRBV5-1 and TRBJ2-1; weak D call: TRBD2 (6 bases). V gave up 6 bases and J gave up 4 bases, with 17 bases separating them. CDR3 length: 15 amino acids. Germline CDR1 reads SGHRS; CDR2 reads YFSETQ. This CDR3 reads CASTLVGGLYNEQFF. The CDR3 DNA follows: TGCGCCAGCACCCTAGTCGGGGGTTTATACAATGAGCAGTTCTTC.

The J gene is TRBJ2-1, the V gene TRBV9, with a tentative D call TRBD2 (7 bases). Germline CDR1 SGDLS, CDR2 YYNGEE. CDR3 size: 15 residues. V dropped 0 bases and J dropped 5 bases, with 12 bases sitting between them. CDR3 bases: TGTGCCAGCAGCGTAGGCGGGGGCCTGAACAATGAGCAGTTCTTC. This codes for CASSVGGGLNNEQFF.

The chain recombines TRBV29-1 with TRBJ2-3, with 7 nucleotides matching TRBD2. J gave up 1 base and V 6 bases, and 4 bases lay outside the gene matches. This CDR3 comprises 13 residues. Germline CDR1 and CDR2: SQVTM and ANQGSEA. CDR3 DNA: TGCAGCGTCCGGGAGGTGGGCACAGATACGCAGTATTTT. It specifies CSVREVGTDTQYF.

The chain is built from TRBV7-6 and TRBJ2-1, with no clear D. Germline V gene sequence: CDR1 SGHVS, CDR2 FNYEAQ. Trimming stripped 3 bases from V and 9 bases from J, with 9 bases between. This CDR3 is built from 12 residues. DNA of the CDR3: TGTGCCAGCAGCTTTTCCGGTGGTGAGCAGTTCTTC. This encodes CASSFSGGEQFF.

This clone was observed a few times. This sequence joins TRBV28 and TRBJ1-1; 7 bases match TRBD1. V dropped 6 bases and J dropped 0; count of bases not matched to a gene: 13. The length of the CDR3 is 17 residues. Germline V gene sequence: CDR1 MDHEN, CDR2 SYDVKM. The CDR3 loop reads CASSPLMAGGMNTEAFF. CDR3 coding DNA: TGTGCCAGCAGCCCATTAATGGCAGGGGGAATGAACACTGAAGCTTTCTTT.

The V and J genes are TRBV7-8 and TRBJ1-3, with D uncertain. V shed 6 bases and J shed 4 bases, with 4 bases lying between them. Germline V gene sequence: CDR1 SGHVS, CDR2 FQNEAQ. The CDR3 runs to 11 residues. The CDR3: CASSEGNTIYF. The CDR3 DNA sequence: TGTGCCAGCAGTGAGGGAAACACCATATATTTT. The whole variable domain, filled in from reference TRBV7-8 and TRBJ1-3, reads GAGVSQSPRYKVAKRGQDVALRCDPISGHVSLFWYQQALGQGPEFLTYFQNEAQLDKSGLPSDRFFAERPEGSVSTLKIQRTQQEDSAVYLCASSEGNTIYFGEGSWLTVV.